A single sample is the source of the 30 T cell receptor beta chains below, sequenced in a study of response to subunit inactivated influenza vaccine. One entry per CDR3 protein results from TCRdb running MiXCR on the RT-PCR reads. The sample includes around 570,000 distinct CDR3 sequences, roughly 8.2% of them seen just once. Sequencing used PBMCs from blood, obtained around 2 years after vaccination. Receptors were obtained from a man between 50 and 69 years old who received an inactivated influenza vaccine.

The V call is TRBV6-5, the J call TRBJ2-3, with 12 nucleotides matching TRBD2. The J segment lost 5 bases and the V segment lost 0 bases, leaving 6 bases of the junction unmatched. The V gene's germline CDR1 is MNHEY and CDR2 SVGAGI. The CDR3 runs to 17 residues. This chain's CDR3 is CASSYSSSGRAKDTQYF. The CDR3 DNA reads TGTGCCAGCAGTTACTCATCTAGCGGGAGGGCAAAAGATACGCAGTATTTT.

Points on this clonotype: This could be a read error, since a much larger clone is one nucleotide away. This chain connects TRBV15 to TRBJ1-1; possibly TRBD1 for D (6 bases). This CDR3 has 13 amino acids. Germline V gives CDR1 LNHNV, CDR2 YYDKDF (reference sequence). The ends were cut back, 3 bases at V and 7 bases at J, with 12 bases in the middle. CDR3 protein: CATSRAQGGEAFF. The CDR3, as DNA: TGTGCCACCAGCAGGGCACAGGGAGGTGAAGCTTTCTTT.

This clonotype was detected ten times or more. V and J are TRBV4-3 and TRBJ2-5; D is undetermined. The V and J ends lost 0 bases and 1 base respectively, with 6 bases between them. The V gene's germline CDR1 is LGHNA and CDR2 YSLEER. CDR3 length: 14 residues. The CDR3 bases are TGCGCCAGCAGCCAAGAGACGTTCCAAGAGACCCAGTACTTC. This sequence encodes CASSQETFQETQYF.

This clonotype was observed a handful of times. This chain links TRBV28 with TRBJ2-7; 7 nucleotides line up with TRBD1. This CDR3 has 14 residues. The ends lost 6 bases at V and 4 bases at J; junction bases unmatched: 9. CDR1 is MDHEN, CDR2 SYDVKM, per germline. In DNA, the CDR3 is TGTGCCAGCAGCCCAGGGGGATTAATATACGAGCAGTACTTC. This gives the protein CASSPGGLIYEQYF.

The chain's CDR3 is CASSYLRGARTEAFF. CDR3 bases: TGTGCCAGCAGTTACCTCAGGGGCGCGCGCACTGAAGCTTTCTTT. V is TRBV6-5 and J is TRBJ1-1; a weak D match, TRBD1 (6 bases). This CDR3 contains 15 residues. Germline assignment: CDR1 MNHEY and CDR2 SVGAGI. Trimming shortened V by 2 bases and J by 4 bases, and 14 bases separated the two germline ends.

This clonotype was counted between two and nine times. The rearrangement joins TRBV25-1 to TRBJ1-2; D gene uncertain. This CDR3 is built from 15 residues. Germline values: CDR1 MGHDK, CDR2 SYGVNS. The V end lost 3 bases, the J end lost 3 bases, and 14 bases lay between the germline ends. CDR3 DNA: TGTGCCAGCAGTGAGGGAATCCTGGATGACTATGGCTACACCTTC. Protein product: CASSEGILDDYGYTF.

This clonotype has just a few counts. The chain joins TRBV20-1 to TRBJ2-3; 7 nucleotides align to TRBD2. After removal of 1 base from V and 2 bases from J, the junction contained 9 bases not matched to a gene. The germline gives CDR1 DFQATT, CDR2 SNEGSKA (reference sequence). This CDR3 is 16 amino acids long. The CDR3 DNA sequence: TGCAGTGCTAGAGCTGGACTAGGCGCCAACACAGATACGCAGTATTTT. Amino acid sequence: CSARAGLGANTDTQYF.

This clonotype occurred many times. This chain links TRBV5-1 with TRBJ2-6, with D unclear. V lost 0 bases and J lost 9, with 10 bases in between. In germline, CDR1 is SGHRS, CDR2 YFSETQ. The CDR3 contains 14 residues. In nucleotides, the CDR3 is TGCGCCAGCAGCTTGGTCGCGGACCTCAACGTCCTGACTTTC. Translating gives CASSLVADLNVLTF.

This clonotype was found a few times. CDR3 DNA sequence: TGTGCCAGCAGCCCAAGCGGGGGGCCTCTAACAATGTCCTCTGGGGCCAACGTCCTGACTTTC. This codes for CASSPSGGPLTMSSGANVLTF. This sequence joins TRBV11-2 and TRBJ2-6; TRBD2 aligns across 9 bases. The germline CDR1 and CDR2 sequences are SGHAT and FQNNGV. The CDR3 is made up of 21 amino acids. The junction had 17 bases not matched to a gene; V was cut back by 5 bases and J by 0 bases.

This clonotype was counted only a few times. The chain joins TRBV4-1 to TRBJ2-6; D is undetermined. Trimming cost V 1 base and J 0 bases, with 4 bases left between them. This CDR3 is 15 amino acids long. Germline V lookup: CDR1 MGHRA, CDR2 YSYEKL. CDR3 bases: TGCGCCAGCAGCCAAGGTTACTCTGGGGCCAACGTCCTGACTTTC. It translates to CASSQGYSGANVLTF.

In this sample, this clonotype turned up many times. J is TRBJ2-3 and V is TRBV2; no definite D call. Germline V gene sequence: CDR1 SNHLY, CDR2 FYNNEI. V was cut by 1 base and J by 1 base, with 6 bases left in between. The CDR3 loop spans 14 amino acids. This CDR3 reads CASSEGGGTDTQYF. CDR3 coding DNA: TGTGCCAGCAGTGAAGGAGGTGGCACAGATACGCAGTATTTT.

This sequence joins TRBV20-1 and TRBJ2-7; D not resolved. This CDR3 is 11 amino acids long. CDR1 DFQATT and CDR2 SNEGSKA come from the germline V gene (reference sequence). Trimming shortened V by 6 bases and J by 2 bases, and 8 bases separated the two germline ends. The CDR3 DNA reads TGCAGTGCACCAAACACCTACGAGCAGTACTTC. Amino acid sequence: CSAPNTYEQYF.

This clonotype was counted only a few times. The rearrangement joins TRBV10-3 to TRBJ2-5; 9 positions match TRBD1. V gave up 6 bases and J gave up 5 bases; unmatched junction bases: 4. Germline CDR1 is ENHRY and CDR2 is SYGVKD. There are 13 residues in the CDR3. The CDR3 bases are TGTGCCATCAGACAGGGGGCAGGGGAGACCCAGTACTTC. This codes for CAIRQGAGETQYF.

The chain recombines TRBV4-3 with TRBJ2-2; D remains unclear. The V end was cut by 0 bases, the J end by 0 bases, with 20 bases between. This CDR3 has 20 residues. Germline V gene sequence: CDR1 LGHNA, CDR2 YSLEER. Written as DNA, the CDR3 is TGCGCCAGCAGCCAAGATTGGACGGGCACAAACTTCGCGAACACCGGGGAGCTGTTTTTT. It encodes CASSQDWTGTNFANTGELFF.

Details on this clonotype: A much larger clone differs from this one at a single base, so this may be a read error. J is TRBJ1-1 and V is TRBV5-1; D perhaps matches TRBD1 (5 bases). The CDR3 is 14 amino acids. Germline CDR1 SGHRS, CDR2 YFSETQ. The CDR3 region is CASSGGTANAEAFF. The DNA of the CDR3 is TGCGCCAGCAGCGGGGGGACGGCGAACGCTGAAGCTTTCTTT.

The table lists this clonotype with a few counts. CDR3 loop: CASSVSGGFETQYF. CDR3 DNA: TGTGCCAGCAGCGTCTCAGGGGGCTTTGAGACCCAGTACTTC. The rearrangement joins TRBV5-4 to TRBJ2-5, with 8 bases that match TRBD1. Germline V gene sequence: CDR1 SGHNT, CDR2 YYREEE (reference sequence). The junction had 7 bases not matched to a gene; V was cut back by 4 bases and J by 5 bases. This CDR3 spans 14 amino acids.

V usage is TRBV6-1 and J usage is TRBJ2-2; D not resolved. The germline V gene encodes CDR1 MNHNS and CDR2 SASEGT. The CDR3 covers 14 residues. With 6 bases removed from V and 1 base from J, the gap between germline ends came to 9 bases. CDR3: CASSIGQNTGELFF. The DNA for the CDR3 is TGTGCCAGCAGCATAGGCCAGAACACCGGGGAGCTGTTTTTT.

This clonotype was observed a handful of times. V and J are TRBV6-1 and TRBJ2-7; 7 bases fit TRBD1. Germline V lookup: CDR1 MNHNS, CDR2 SASEGT. CDR3 length equals 13 residues. V was pared by 6 bases and J by 3 bases, with 5 bases of the junction left unmatched. The CDR3 sequence is CASRAGTDYEQYF. The CDR3, as DNA: TGTGCCAGCAGGGCCGGGACAGACTACGAGCAGTACTTC.

V gene TRBV5-6 combines with J gene TRBJ2-2; D not resolved. Germline V gene data show CDR1 as SGHDT and CDR2 as YYEEEE. This CDR3 has 13 residues. The V end lost 3 bases, the J end lost 8 bases, and 11 bases lay between the germline ends. In DNA form, the CDR3 reads TGTGCCAGCAGCTCGCCGTTCCGGGGGGAGCTGTTTTTT. This gives the protein CASSSPFRGELFF.

The V call is TRBV4-3, the J call TRBJ2-1, with D uncertain. Germline CDR1 and CDR2: LGHNA and YSLEER. There are 15 residues in the CDR3. V shed 2 bases and J shed 3 bases, with 11 bases lying between them. The CDR3 loop reads CASSQSPAVYNEQFF. The DNA of the CDR3 is TGCGCCAGCAGCCAATCGCCCGCTGTCTACAATGAGCAGTTCTTC.

CDR3 sequence (DNA): TGTGCCAGCAGCCCACGGGCCAGAGAGGGCTACACCTTC. Protein: CASSPRAREGYTF. The V gene is TRBV7-2, the J gene TRBJ1-2; no clear D. Trimming cost V 5 bases and J 8 bases, with 15 bases left between them. Germline CDR1 reads SGHTA; CDR2 reads FQGNSA. The CDR3 spans 13 residues. The full variable domain, completed using reference TRBV7-2 and TRBJ1-2, is GAGVSQSPSNKVTEKGKDVELRCDPISGHTALYWYRQSLGQGLEFLIYFQGNSAPDKSGLPSDRFSAERTGGSVSTLTIQRTQQEDSAVYLCASSPRAREGYTFGSGTRLTVV.

This clonotype has at least ten counts. The chain joins TRBV29-1 to TRBJ1-1; D is uncertain. Per the germline V gene, CDR1 is SQVTM and CDR2 is ANQGSEA. Trimming pared 4 bases from V and 5 bases from J, leaving 14 bases between. This CDR3 comprises 13 residues. CDR3 amino acids: CSVVGQSGTEAFF. For the CDR3, the DNA is TGCAGCGTTGTAGGGCAAAGTGGGACTGAAGCTTTCTTT. Supplemented by reference TRBV29-1 and TRBJ1-1, the full variable domain reads SAVISQKPSRDICQRGTSLTIQCQVDSQVTMMFWYRQQPGQSLTLIATANQGSEATYESGFVIDKFPISRPNLTFSTLTVSNMSPEDSSIYLCSVVGQSGTEAFFGQGTRLTVV.

Only one count was recorded for this clonotype. A read error may explain this, as a much larger clone is one base away. The V and J genes are TRBV4-2 and TRBJ2-2, with D tentatively TRBD2 (5 bases). The germline V and J ends were trimmed by 4 bases and 1 base, with 13 bases remaining between them. Germline V gene lookup returns CDR1 LGHNA and CDR2 YNFKEQ. The CDR3 is made up of 16 amino acids. DNA of the CDR3: TGTGCCAGCAGCCGCAGGACTGTGCAGAACACCGGGGAGCTGTTTTTT. Its translation is CASSRRTVQNTGELFF.

This clonotype occurred a few times. The rearrangement uses TRBV21-1 and TRBJ2-7; no check of the table's D call, TRBD2, against the DNA was made. TRBV21-1 is noted as a pseudogene. This CDR3 region has 14 residues. The CDR3 loop reads CASSNGTFSYEQYF. In nucleotides, the CDR3 is TGTGCCAGTTCGAACGGGACTTTCTCCTACGAGCAGTACTTC.

This clonotype was detected only a few times. The genes are TRBV11-2 and TRBJ2-1; D possibly uses TRBD1 or TRBD2 (5 bases each). From germline, CDR1 is SGHAT and CDR2 FQNNGV. This CDR3 spans 22 amino acids. Trimming left V 0 bases short and J 4 bases short, with 31 bases between. CDR3 loop: CASSLEGEGREHLTYLYNEQFF. The CDR3 nucleotides read TGTGCCAGCAGCTTAGAGGGGGAAGGCAGGGAGCACCTAACATATCTTTACAATGAGCAGTTCTTC.

This clonotype was seen repeatedly, ten times or more. This chain connects TRBV6-2 or TRBV6-3 to TRBJ1-5; no firm D call. The CDR3 length is 11 residues. Deletions cut 6 bases from V and 7 bases from J, with 7 bases between. Per the germline V gene, CDR1 is MNHEY and CDR2 is SVGEGT. CDR3 amino acids: CASSQGQPQHF. The CDR3 nucleotides are TGTGCCAGCAGCCAAGGCCAGCCCCAGCATTTT.

The chain combines TRBV29-1 with TRBJ1-3, with a weak D call TRBD1 (6 bases). The V and J ends lost 6 bases and 8 bases respectively, with 14 bases between them. The CDR3 contains 12 residues. The V gene's germline CDR1 is SQVTM and CDR2 ANQGSEA. The CDR3 DNA sequence: TGCAGCGTCTCTGGGGGCTGGGACACCATATATTTT. Protein product: CSVSGGWDTIYF.

This clonotype occurred a few times. The chain couples TRBV20-1 to TRBJ2-3; 16 bases are shared with TRBD2. Looked up from germline, CDR1 is DFQATT and CDR2 is SNEGSKA (reference sequence). This CDR3 contains 15 residues. J gave up 1 base and V 5 bases, and 0 bases lay outside the gene matches. For the CDR3, the DNA is TGCAGTGCTGGGACTAGCGGGAGGGGCACAGATACGCAGTATTTT. Encoded protein: CSAGTSGRGTDTQYF.

Comments on this clonotype: This clone may be a read error of a much larger clone one base away. The CDR3 here is CASSAQSLSGANALTF. In DNA form, the CDR3 reads TGCGCCAGCAGCGCTCAAAGTCTATCTGGGGCCAACGCCCTGACTTTC. The chain is built from TRBV5-1 and TRBJ2-6, with D tentatively TRBD1 (5 bases). Germline V gene lookup returns CDR1 SGHRS and CDR2 YFSETQ. This CDR3 region has 16 residues.

The V call is TRBV4-1, the J call TRBJ2-1, with 11 positions matching TRBD2. J lost 5 bases, V lost 0 bases, and 9 bases had no gene match. CDR1 is MGHRA, CDR2 YSYEKL, per germline. There are 18 residues in the CDR3. The CDR3 region is CASSQELSSGRTHNEQFF. CDR3 DNA sequence: TGCGCCAGCAGCCAAGAGCTTTCTAGCGGGAGGACCCACAATGAGCAGTTCTTC.